This T cell receptor (beta chain) was identified during a study of blood T cell repertoires in COVID-19. Some clones are missing from TCRdb's copy, which holds only in-frame ones; the method was immunoSEQ multiplex PCR. Among tens of thousands of clones listed, 70% to 90% were seen once. V dropped 7 bases and J dropped 8; count of bases not matched to a gene: 23. The CDR3 covers 18 residues. CDR1 and CDR2 from the germline V gene are ENHRY and SYGVKD. This chain links TRBV10-3 with TRBJ1-2; 9 bases agree with TRBD1. The receptor comes from a man aged 50-60 years with active COVID-19. The sample was peripheral blood. This chain's CDR3 is CAITPMGTSGTGSEGYTF. The DNA of the CDR3 is TGTGCCATCACTCCCATGGGTACGAGCGGGACAGGGTCGGAAGGCTACACCTTC.